A selection of T cell receptor beta chains follows, all from one sample in a study of CD8+ T cells in alopecia areata. Data came from immunoSEQ multiplex PCR; TCRdb stores just in-frame clones and leaves some out. The sample includes over 150,000 clones, more than 50% seen only once; the top ten take under 5%. Input material: CD8+ T cells sorted from blood. These TCRs come from a human donor in good health. CDR3s leave out the opening cysteine and the closing phenylalanine or tryptophan. The order of the fields is CDR3 length, V gene, J gene, CDR3 protein.

len: 12
v_gene: TRBV13
j_gene: TRBJ1-5
CDR3aa: ASSQGDSNQPQH

len: 10
v_gene: TRBV7-9
j_gene: TRBJ1-2
CDR3aa: ASSNNRDGYT

len: 12
v_gene: TRBV29-1
j_gene: TRBJ1-2
CDR3aa: SVEGTGESYGYT

len: 11
v_gene: TRBV19
j_gene: TRBJ2-5
CDR3aa: ASSSADQETQY

len: 11
v_gene: TRBV11-2
j_gene: TRBJ1-1
CDR3aa: ASSLGQNTEAF

len: 12
v_gene: TRBV7-9
j_gene: TRBJ1-1
CDR3aa: ASRMGAQDTEAF

len: 13
v_gene: TRBV5-6
j_gene: TRBJ1-2
CDR3aa: ASSFPRGENYGYT

len: 13
v_gene: TRBV28
j_gene: TRBJ2-5
CDR3aa: ASSWTGTSEETQY

len: 11
v_gene: TRBV6-1
j_gene: TRBJ2-1
CDR3aa: ASVEGESNEQF

len: 9
v_gene: TRBV29-1
j_gene: TRBJ1-2
CDR3aa: SVVQGDGYT

len: 11
v_gene: TRBV7-9
j_gene: TRBJ2-6
CDR3aa: ASSTAEANVLT

len: 14
v_gene: TRBV4-1
j_gene: TRBJ2-1
CDR3aa: ASSPQPGDRGGEQF

len: 10
v_gene: TRBV5-6
j_gene: TRBJ2-1
CDR3aa: ASSFPINKQF

len: 12
v_gene: TRBV14
j_gene: TRBJ2-4
CDR3aa: ASSHRAGENIQY

len: 13
v_gene: TRBV5-6
j_gene: TRBJ2-3
CDR3aa: ASSLGDGRTDTQY

len: 14
v_gene: TRBV4-1
j_gene: TRBJ1-5
CDR3aa: ASSQDLGQYNQPQH

len: 13
v_gene: TRBV14
j_gene: TRBJ1-4
CDR3aa: ASSRSGIANEKLF

len: 11
v_gene: TRBV7-9
j_gene: TRBJ2-2
CDR3aa: ASRTSGAGELF

len: 10
v_gene: TRBV5-6
j_gene: TRBJ1-5
CDR3aa: ASSAGNQPQH

len: 9
v_gene: TRBV27
j_gene: TRBJ2-5
CDR3aa: ATESGGTQY

len: 11
v_gene: TRBV29-1
j_gene: TRBJ2-7
CDR3aa: SVPGQGADEQY

len: 12
v_gene: TRBV30
j_gene: TRBJ2-7
CDR3aa: AWSVPSESYEQY

len: 11
v_gene: TRBV25-1
j_gene: TRBJ1-1
CDR3aa: ASSESRNTEAF

len: 14
v_gene: TRBV29-1
j_gene: TRBJ2-1
CDR3aa: SVEILGLAGLNEQF

len: 12
v_gene: TRBV4-1
j_gene: TRBJ2-3
CDR3aa: ASSQWTGTDTQY

len: 12
v_gene: TRBV9
j_gene: TRBJ1-1
CDR3aa: ASSGRQGRAQAF

len: 13
v_gene: TRBV7-6
j_gene: TRBJ2-7
CDR3aa: ASSRGAGPSYEQY

len: 10
v_gene: TRBV27
j_gene: TRBJ2-7
CDR3aa: ATGTSSYEQY

len: 12
v_gene: TRBV29-1
j_gene: TRBJ1-2
CDR3aa: SVHQGHLFYGYT

len: 14
v_gene: TRBV9
j_gene: TRBJ2-3
CDR3aa: ASSAGGTSGPDTQY

len: 12
v_gene: TRBV5-6
j_gene: TRBJ2-5
CDR3aa: ASSTGTGVLGQY

len: 12
v_gene: TRBV5-1
j_gene: TRBJ2-7
CDR3aa: ASSLEASGYEQY

len: 15
v_gene: TRBV5-1
j_gene: TRBJ1-4
CDR3aa: ASSWDRTTSTNEKLF

len: 10
v_gene: TRBV29-1
j_gene: TRBJ2-2
CDR3aa: SGSPLTGELF

len: 8
v_gene: TRBV29-1
j_gene: TRBJ2-5
CDR3aa: SVEDLGRD